These 21 T cell receptor beta chains originate from one sample sequenced in a study of cytomegalovirus exposure and HLA in healthy donors. Primers: 60 Vbeta forward and 13 Jbeta reverse. TCRdb's copy holds only in-frame clones and misses some; the assay was immunoSEQ multiplex PCR. The sample holds about 99,000 clones; 75% to 80% are singletons and the top ten take 5.8%. Source material: PBMCs. The source of these receptors is a man between 60 and 70 years old in good health and CMV-seropositive.

The chain has TRBV7-9 and TRBJ1-2; TRBD1 matches 7 bases. In germline, CDR1 is SEHNR, CDR2 FQNEAQ (reference sequence). The CDR3 is 14 amino acids. Germline trimming cut 3 bases from V and 0 bases from J; bases unmatched to any gene: 1. This CDR3 reads CASSFGTANYGYTF. As DNA, the CDR3 is TGTGCCAGCAGCTTTGGGACAGCTAACTATGGCTACACCTTC.

The chain joins TRBV5-6 to TRBJ1-4; no clear D gene. CDR3 length: 13 amino acids. V was shortened by 4 bases and J by 4 bases, with 8 bases between the two germline ends. The germline V gene has CDR1 SGHDT and CDR2 YYEEEE. The CDR3 spells CASSPGRNEKLFF. CDR3 sequence (DNA): TGTGCCAGCAGCCCTGGCCGTAATGAAAAACTGTTTTTT. The variable domain in full, with the rest retrieved from reference TRBV5-6 and TRBJ1-4, is DAGVTQSPTHLIKTRGQQVTLRCSPKSGHDTVSWYQQALGQGPQFIFQYYEEEERQRGNFPDRFSGHQFPNYSSELNVNALLLGDSALYLCASSPGRNEKLFFGSGTQLSVL.

The J gene is TRBJ1-5, the V gene TRBV6-6, with 9 bases matching TRBD1. The J segment lost 3 bases and the V segment lost 7 bases, leaving 7 bases of the junction unmatched. Germline V CDR1 and CDR2: MNHNY, SVGAGI (reference sequence). This CDR3 has 15 residues. DNA of the CDR3: TGTGCCAGCACTCCGGGACAGGGATCCAATCAGCCCCAGCATTTT. Protein product: CASTPGQGSNQPQHF.

Comment on this clone: A clone one base away is much larger, so this may be a read error. Other DNA variants within this sample encode the same CDR3. The chain joins TRBV6-1 to TRBJ1-2; D might be TRBD1 (5 bases). Deletions cut 2 bases from V and 4 bases from J, with 8 bases between. Germline assignment: CDR1 MNHNS and CDR2 SASEGT. The CDR3 covers 13 residues. The CDR3 coding sequence is TGTGCCAGCAGTGAAACAGGCGGCTATGGCTACACCTTC. Its translation is CASSETGGYGYTF.

The V and J genes are TRBV5-1 and TRBJ2-2; D uncertain. V was clipped by 2 bases and J by 7 bases, with 9 bases between them. Germline CDR1 and CDR2: SGHRS and YFSETQ. This CDR3 has 13 residues. The CDR3 DNA reads TGCGCCAGCAGCTTCTCAGGATACGGGGAGCTGTTTTTT. Amino acid sequence: CASSFSGYGELFF.

The chain carries TRBV5-4 and TRBJ1-5, with D tentatively TRBD1 (6 bases). Germline V lookup: CDR1 SGHNT, CDR2 YYREEE (reference sequence). Deletions cut 3 bases from V and 1 base from J, with 11 bases between. This CDR3 has 15 amino acids. The DNA for the CDR3 is TGTGCCAGCAGCTCACAGGGTGGCAGCAATCAGCCCCAGCATTTT. This translates into CASSSQGGSNQPQHF.

The chain has TRBV6-1 and TRBJ1-2, with D possibly being TRBD1 (5 bases). Looked up from germline, CDR1 is MNHNS and CDR2 is SASEGT. The CDR3 is 14 amino acids. The ends were cut back, 4 bases at V and 5 bases at J, with 14 bases in the middle. DNA of the CDR3: TGTGCCAGCAGTGCGGTTGGGGGGGAATATGGCTACACCTTC. It specifies CASSAVGGEYGYTF.

The rearrangement uses TRBV4-2 and TRBJ2-7, with D possibly matching TRBD2 (7 bases). Germline loops: CDR1 LGHNA, CDR2 YNFKEQ. Trimming removed 5 bases at V and 5 bases at J, with 19 bases between. There are 15 residues in the CDR3. The CDR3 DNA sequence: TGTGCCAGCAGCAATCTGGGGGGGCCGCTCAACGAGCAGTACTTC. This sequence encodes CASSNLGGPLNEQYF.

The chain combines TRBV5-6 with TRBJ1-6, with D possibly TRBD1 on 5 matching bases. V gave up 2 bases and J gave up 7 bases, with 13 bases separating them. Looked up from germline, CDR1 is SGHDT and CDR2 is YYEEEE. The CDR3 runs to 15 residues. CDR3 residues: CASSFLTVMNSPLHF. CDR3 nucleotides: TGTGCCAGCAGCTTCCTGACAGTGATGAATTCACCCCTCCACTTT.

The chain carries TRBV6-5 and TRBJ2-3; 7 positions match TRBD1. V lost 2 bases to trimming and J lost 5 bases; unmatched junction nucleotides: 7. CDR1 and CDR2 from the germline V gene are MNHEY and SVGAGI. The CDR3 totals 15 residues. The CDR3 region has the DNA TGTGCCAGCAGTTACAGGGGGCAGTTCGGAGATACGCAGTATTTT. It translates to CASSYRGQFGDTQYF.

This clone was observed a handful of times. The chain couples TRBV6-1 to TRBJ2-7; 10 bases map to TRBD1. CDR1 MNHNS and CDR2 SASEGT come from the germline V gene. V shed 1 base, J shed 2 bases, and the junction held 2 bases outside the gene matches. CDR3 length: 15 amino acids. CDR3 sequence (DNA): TGTGCCAGCAGTGAAGGGACAGGGGGGGCCTACGAGCAGTACTTC. It specifies CASSEGTGGAYEQYF.

The chain couples TRBV5-1 to TRBJ2-7; the D gene is possibly TRBD1 (6 bases). CDR3 length: 14 amino acids. With 0 bases removed from V and 5 bases from J, the gap between germline ends came to 12 bases. Germline V gene data show CDR1 as SGHRS and CDR2 as YFSETQ. The CDR3 loop is CASSLDRVLHEQYF. CDR3 coding DNA: TGCGCCAGCAGCTTGGACAGGGTGCTACACGAGCAGTACTTC. The complete variable domain, with remaining parts taken from reference TRBV5-1 and TRBJ2-7, reads KAGVTQTPRYLIKTRGQQVTLSCSPISGHRSVSWYQQTPGQGLQFLFEYFSETQRNKGNFPGRFSGRQFSNSRSEMNVSTLELGDSALYLCASSLDRVLHEQYFGPGTRLTVT.

This rearrangement joins TRBV11-2 to TRBJ1-1, with D unclear. The CDR3 is 14 residues long. V gave up 3 bases and J gave up 4 bases, with 12 bases separating them. Germline assignment: CDR1 SGHAT and CDR2 FQNNGV. The CDR3 coding sequence is TGTGCCAGCAGCTTCGGGGTGGTGGGCACTGAAGCTTTCTTT. Translation gives CASSFGVVGTEAFF.

The CDR3 DNA is TGCGCCAGCAGTGAAGGACAGGGGACAGATACGCAGTATTTT. This translates into CASSEGQGTDTQYF. The genes are TRBV10-1 and TRBJ2-3, with 9 nucleotides matching TRBD1. This CDR3 comprises 14 residues. V shed 3 bases, J shed 3 bases, and the junction held 1 base outside the gene matches. Germline CDR1 WNHNN, CDR2 SYGVQD (reference sequence).

J is TRBJ2-5 and V is TRBV9, with TRBD1 identical over 11 bases. The CDR3 extends over 14 amino acids. Germline V gives CDR1 SGDLS, CDR2 YYNGEE. Unmatched junction bases numbered 6, after V lost 6 bases and J lost 5 bases. The CDR3 DNA reads as TGTGCCAGCAATGGAGGACAGGGGGCCGAGACCCAGTACTTC. Protein: CASNGGQGAETQYF.

The rearrangement links TRBV5-1 to TRBJ2-3, with D hard to call. The CDR3 runs to 11 residues. Trimming removed 5 bases from V and 5 bases from J, with 6 bases in between. Germline V gene sequence: CDR1 SGHRS, CDR2 YFSETQ. This CDR3 is CASRSGDTQYF. CDR3 in DNA: TGCGCCAGCAGATCGGGAGATACGCAGTATTTT.

CDR3 DNA: TGTGCCAGCAGCGTAGGTAGCGGGGGGGCGCTGAACACCGGGGAGCTGTTTTTT. Protein sequence: CASSVGSGGALNTGELFF. This sequence joins TRBV9 and TRBJ2-2; 11 bases map to TRBD2. Germline CDR1 reads SGDLS; CDR2 reads YYNGEE. The V gene end was trimmed by 0 bases and the J gene end by 1 base; junction bases not matched to a gene: 5. The CDR3 spans 18 residues.

For the CDR3, the DNA is TGTGCCAGTAGTAGACCAGGAGGCTCCTACAATGAGCAGTTCTTC. This sequence encodes CASSRPGGSYNEQFF. The chain couples TRBV19 to TRBJ2-1; weak D call: TRBD2 (5 bases). This CDR3 contains 15 residues. V lost 4 bases to trimming and J lost 0 bases, with 10 bases between them. CDR1 is LNHDA and CDR2 is SQIVND in the germline V gene (reference sequence).

The genes are TRBV5-4 and TRBJ2-3; 8 positions match TRBD2. V dropped 4 bases and J dropped 1; count of bases not matched to a gene: 2. Germline values: CDR1 SGHNT, CDR2 YYREEE (reference sequence). The CDR3 contains 14 residues. In DNA, the CDR3 is TGTGCCAGCAGCCCGGGGGGGCGCACAGATACGCAGTATTTT. It codes for CASSPGGRTDTQYF. The full variable domain, in which reference TRBV5-4 and TRBJ2-3 provide the parts outside the CDR3, is ETGVTQSPTHLIKTRGQQVTLRCSSQSGHNTVSWYQQALGQGPQFIFQYYREEENGRGNFPPRFSGLQFPNYSSELNVNALELDDSALYLCASSPGGRTDTQYFGPGTRLTVL.

This clone occurred once. The chain recombines TRBV28 with TRBJ2-3, with 11 bases fitting TRBD2. CDR1 is MDHEN, CDR2 SYDVKM, per germline. V was pared by 5 bases and J by 3 bases, with 10 bases of the junction left unmatched. This CDR3 spans 17 amino acids. Written as DNA, the CDR3 is TGTGCCAGCAGTCTAGCGGGGGGCATTGGGGGTACAGATACGCAGTATTTT. Protein product: CASSLAGGIGGTDTQYF.

The J gene is TRBJ2-7, the V gene TRBV11-1; 7 bases map to TRBD1. CDR1 and CDR2 (germline): SGHAT, FQDESV (reference sequence). Trimming cost V 3 bases and J 4 bases; bases outside gene matches: 9. CDR3 size: 15 residues. The CDR3: CASSFSGTVDYEQYF. CDR3 nucleotides: TGTGCCAGCAGCTTTAGTGGGACAGTGGATTACGAGCAGTACTTC.